A single sample gave rise to the 20 T cell receptor beta chains below, sequenced in a study of cytomegalovirus exposure and HLA in healthy donors. Libraries were prepared by immunoSEQ multiplex PCR; TCRdb keeps only in-frame clonotypes and omits some of them. The sample has about 110,000 clones; under 97% are singletons. Sequenced input: PBMCs. The source of these receptors is a young woman in good health and CMV-seronegative.

This rearrangement joins TRBV11-2 to TRBJ2-1; TRBD2 might be the D (6 bases). Germline CDR1 reads SGHAT; CDR2 reads FQNNGV. Trimming removed 0 bases from V and 8 bases from J, with 11 bases in between. This CDR3 has 14 amino acids. Here the CDR3 DNA reads TGTGCCAGCAGCTTAGATCATCCGGGGGATGAGCAGTTCTTC. It encodes CASSLDHPGDEQFF.

The rearrangement uses TRBV9 and TRBJ1-1; D is possibly TRBD1 (5 bases). The V gene lost 0 bases and the J gene lost 1 base, with 10 bases spanning the gap. Germline CDR1 reads SGDLS; CDR2 reads YYNGEE. The CDR3 extends over 15 amino acids. The chain's CDR3 is CASSVGRVPNTEAFF. The CDR3 nucleotides are TGTGCCAGCAGCGTAGGCAGGGTGCCGAACACTGAAGCTTTCTTT.

The CDR3 bases are TGCAGCGTTGGAACGGGGGGGTACCATGAGCAGTTCTTC. Translated, it gives CSVGTGGYHEQFF. The chain is built from TRBV29-1 and TRBJ2-1, with 8 bases aligning to TRBD2. From germline, CDR1 is SQVTM and CDR2 ANQGSEA. The trim removed 4 bases at V and 8 bases at J, leaving 7 bases unmatched. The CDR3 runs to 13 residues.

The rearrangement joins TRBV7-3 to TRBJ2-5; TRBD1 might be the D (6 bases). V lost 6 bases to trimming and J lost 5 bases, with 13 bases between them. The germline gives CDR1 SGHTA, CDR2 FQGTGA. CDR3 length: 13 residues. The CDR3 nucleotides read TGTGCCAGCAGTATGGGGGCTAGGGAGACCCAGTACTTC. It translates to CASSMGARETQYF.

V and J are TRBV5-1 and TRBJ2-5; possibly TRBD1 for D (5 bases). V lost 1 base and J lost 7, with 11 bases in between. Germline V CDR1 and CDR2: SGHRS, YFSETQ. CDR3 length: 13 residues. CDR3: CASSLTGQGTQYF. The CDR3 nucleotides are TGCGCCAGCAGCTTGACTGGCCAGGGGACCCAGTACTTC.

This clone is a singleton in its sample. The gene calls are TRBV27 and TRBJ2-3; TRBD2 matches at 10 bases. Trimming cost V 10 bases and J 5 bases; bases outside gene matches: 9. CDR1 and CDR2 (germline): MNHEY, SMNVEV (reference sequence). The CDR3 totals 14 residues. The CDR3 region has the DNA TGTGCCATAGTATTGGGACTAGCGTTAGATACGCAGTATTTT. Residues: CAIVLGLALDTQYF.

This clone was recorded only once. J is TRBJ1-2 and V is TRBV4-3; D is undetermined. V lost 4 bases and J 3 bases, leaving 15 bases between the germline ends. From germline, CDR1 is LGHNA and CDR2 YSLEER. The length of the CDR3 is 15 residues. CDR3 amino acids: CASSPSREYYYGYTF. The CDR3, as DNA: TGCGCCAGCAGCCCAAGTCGAGAATACTACTATGGCTACACCTTC.

The V and J genes are TRBV28 and TRBJ2-3; 7 bases map to TRBD1. V gave up 1 base and J gave up 4 bases; unmatched junction bases: 5. CDR1 is MDHEN and CDR2 is SYDVKM in the germline V gene. The length of the CDR3 is 15 residues. CDR3 residues: CASSLSAQGADTQYF. The CDR3 DNA reads TGTGCCAGCAGTTTATCCGCCCAGGGGGCAGATACGCAGTATTTT. The entire variable domain, with the rest obtained from reference TRBV28 and TRBJ2-3, is as follows: DVKVTQSSRYLVKRTGEKVFLECVQDMDHENMFWYRQDPGLGLRLIYFSYDVKMKEKGDIPEGYSVSREKKERFSLILESASTNQTSMYLCASSLSAQGADTQYFGPGTRLTVL.

The genes are TRBV2 and TRBJ2-5, with 10 bases that match TRBD2. Germline CDR1 and CDR2: SNHLY and FYNNEI. The CDR3 extends over 18 amino acids. V shed 2 bases, J shed 2 bases, and the junction held 11 bases outside the gene matches. This CDR3 reads CASSEKLAGVTTQETQYF. The CDR3 DNA sequence: TGTGCCAGCAGTGAAAAGCTAGCGGGGGTAACGACTCAAGAGACCCAGTACTTC. Full variable domain (remainder filled in from reference TRBV2 and TRBJ2-5): EPEVTQTPSHQVTQMGQEVILRCVPISNHLYFYWYRQILGQKVEFLVSFYNNEISEKSEIFDDQFSVERPDGSNFTLKIRSTKLEDSAMYFCASSEKLAGVTTQETQYFGPGTRLLVL.

The rearrangement links TRBV28 to TRBJ1-5; 8 nucleotides agree with TRBD1. V lost 3 bases, J lost 4 bases, and 5 bases stayed unmatched. This CDR3 has 15 residues. Germline loops: CDR1 MDHEN, CDR2 SYDVKM. As DNA, the CDR3 is TGTGCCAGCAGTTTGCAGGGGGCGCTTAATCAGCCCCAGCATTTT. Amino acid sequence: CASSLQGALNQPQHF.

The rearrangement links TRBV28 to TRBJ1-2; D is undetermined. The CDR3 consists of 13 residues. CDR1 and CDR2 (germline): MDHEN, SYDVKM. V was clipped by 3 bases and J by 5 bases, with 10 bases between them. The CDR3 is CASSLGRGYGYTF. DNA of the CDR3: TGTGCCAGCAGTTTGGGTCGGGGTTATGGCTACACCTTC.

This clone was counted only a few times. The genes are TRBV10-3 and TRBJ1-5; D call uncertain. The germline V and J ends were trimmed by 4 bases and 4 bases, with 8 bases remaining between them. The CDR3 is 13 residues long. Germline V lookup: CDR1 ENHRY, CDR2 SYGVKD. Here the CDR3 DNA reads TGTGCCATCAGTGGGGCACTTAATCAGCCCCAGCATTTT. Its translation: CAISGALNQPQHF.

The CDR3 nucleotides read TGCAGCGTTGAAGGTCTATCCTACGAGCAGTACTTC. It codes for CSVEGLSYEQYF. This chain connects TRBV29-1 to TRBJ2-7; D gene uncertain. The V end lost 1 base, the J end lost 1 base, and 5 bases lay between the germline ends. Germline CDR1 is SQVTM and CDR2 is ANQGSEA. This CDR3 comprises 12 residues.

This clone has only a few counts. The gene calls are TRBV4-3 and TRBJ2-5; 7 nucleotides match TRBD2. Germline CDR1 reads LGHNA; CDR2 reads YSLEER. This CDR3 region has 17 residues. V shed 0 bases, J shed 2 bases, and the junction held 9 bases outside the gene matches. CDR3 coding DNA: TGCGCCAGCAGCCAAGATTACCGGGCTAGCGGACAAGAGACCCAGTACTTC. This translates into CASSQDYRASGQETQYF.

The CDR3 DNA sequence: TGTGCCACCAGCAGAGATTCGGCTCGCGGGCAGTATTTT. Translated: CATSRDSARGQYF. The chain has TRBV15 and TRBJ2-3; D remains ambiguous. Germline CDR1 reads LNHNV; CDR2 reads YYDKDF (reference sequence). This CDR3 has 13 residues. The V and J ends lost 0 bases and 11 bases respectively, with 12 bases between them. Full variable domain (remainder filled in from reference TRBV15 and TRBJ2-3): DAMVIQNPRYQVTQFGKPVTLSCSQTLNHNVMYWYQQKSSQAPKLLFHYYDKDFNNEADTPDNFQSRRPNTSFCFLDIRSPGLGDTAMYLCATSRDSARGQYFGPGTRLTVL.

This chain links TRBV6-1 with TRBJ2-5; 7 bases line up with TRBD2. The CDR3 has 12 amino acids. Germline CDR1 is MNHNS and CDR2 is SASEGT. The J segment lost 4 bases and the V segment lost 4 bases, leaving 0 bases of the junction unmatched. The CDR3 region has the DNA TGTGCCAGCAGTGGGGGGGGAGAGACCCAGTACTTC. Protein product: CASSGGGETQYF.

The genes are TRBV6-5 and TRBJ1-2, with TRBD1 matching 8 bases. Per germline, CDR1 MNHEY and CDR2 SVGAGI. The CDR3 has 14 amino acids. The V segment lost 6 bases and the J segment 3 bases; nucleotides outside the gene matches: 6. CDR3: CASRNWGQDYGYTF. CDR3 DNA: TGTGCCAGCAGGAACTGGGGACAGGACTATGGCTACACCTTC.

This clone has just one count. The V and J genes are TRBV28 and TRBJ2-1, with 9 bases that match TRBD1. CDR3 length: 15 residues. CDR1 MDHEN and CDR2 SYDVKM come from the germline V gene. Trimming cost V 2 bases and J 5 bases; bases outside gene matches: 4. CDR3 coding DNA: TGTGCCAGCAGTTTACCCGGGACAGGGAACAATGAGCAGTTCTTC. The encoded protein is CASSLPGTGNNEQFF.

The rearrangement joins TRBV29-1 to TRBJ1-1; 9 bases align to TRBD1. The CDR3 sequence is 16 residues long. V shed 4 bases and J 6 bases; nucleotides not matched to a gene: 15. CDR1 is SQVTM, CDR2 ANQGSEA, per germline. The CDR3 region has the DNA TGCAGCGTTGTAAGGACAGGGGTGACCAGCAACGCTGAAGCTTTCTTT. Its translation: CSVVRTGVTSNAEAFF.

The gene calls are TRBV6-7 and TRBJ2-5; a weak D match, TRBD2 (5 bases). TRBV6-7 is classed as an ORF, of uncertain function. This CDR3 is built from 13 residues. Trimming removed 8 bases at V and 1 base at J, with 11 bases between. The CDR3 DNA is TGTGCCAGCGGACTGGGAAGCCAAGAGACCCAGTACTTC. This codes for CASGLGSQETQYF.